Presented here are 25 T cell receptor beta chains from one specimen sequenced in a study of blood T cell repertoires in COVID-19 (dated by TCRdb to 2018 to 2021). The library came from the immunoSEQ multiplex PCR assay. TCRdb limited this immuneACCESS table to in-frame rearrangements with V and J called. A share of clones is missing; checked studies link under half to unresolved V genes, and the rest is unexplained. The sample data list about 110,000 clones, and 85% to 90% of these were observed just once. The ten most abundant clones make up 4.1% of the sample. Sequencing was performed on peripheral blood. Receptors originate from a man in his forties or fifties with acute or convalescent COVID-19.

The rearrangement uses TRBV19 and TRBJ1-4; no clear D. This CDR3 contains 14 residues. The germline V gene has CDR1 LNHDA and CDR2 SQIVND (reference sequence). V shed 6 bases and J shed 0 bases, with 8 bases lying between them. The CDR3 region is CASRGSATNEKLFF. The CDR3 DNA follows: TGTGCCAGTAGAGGGAGTGCAACTAATGAAAAACTGTTTTTT.

The rearrangement links TRBV14 to TRBJ1-2; the D is unclear. There are 13 residues in the CDR3. The germline V gene encodes CDR1 SGHDN and CDR2 FVKESK. Trimming cost V 1 base and J 2 bases, with 5 bases left between them. The CDR3 spells CASSQVRNYGYTF. Here the CDR3 DNA reads TGTGCCAGCAGCCAAGTGCGGAACTATGGCTACACCTTC.

V usage is TRBV5-6 and J usage is TRBJ2-7, with 9 positions matching TRBD1. Germline-derived CDR1 and CDR2 are SGHDT and YYEEEE. V dropped 4 bases and J dropped 1; count of bases not matched to a gene: 15. This CDR3 is built from 18 residues. CDR3 sequence reads: CASSRTGTGSLRSYEQYF. CDR3 DNA sequence: TGTGCCAGCAGCCGGACGGGGACAGGGTCGCTCAGATCCTACGAGCAGTACTTC.

The V gene is TRBV5-1, the J gene TRBJ2-7, with 7 bases that match TRBD1. Germline CDR1 and CDR2: SGHRS and YFSETQ. The CDR3 contains 14 residues. V was clipped by 3 bases and J by 2 bases; unmatched bases: 5. The CDR3 bases are TGCGCCAGCAGCTCGGACAGGCGAGCCTACGAGCAGTACTTC. Its translation is CASSSDRRAYEQYF.

V usage is TRBV7-9 and J usage is TRBJ2-1, with 8 bases fitting TRBD2. CDR1 and CDR2 from the germline V gene are SEHNR and FQNEAQ (reference sequence). This CDR3 is built from 14 residues. The J segment lost 6 bases and the V segment lost 2 bases, leaving 3 bases of the junction unmatched. In DNA form, the CDR3 reads TGTGCCAGCAGCTTAAGCGGGAGCCTCAATGAGCAGTTCTTC. This gives the protein CASSLSGSLNEQFF.

This chain connects TRBV28 to TRBJ1-4; possibly TRBD1 for D (5 bases). The CDR3 loop spans 15 amino acids. CDR1 MDHEN and CDR2 SYDVKM come from the germline V gene. V shed 5 bases and J shed 8 bases, with 18 bases lying between them. Here the CDR3 reads CASSSLGGVEEKLFF. The DNA for the CDR3 is TGTGCCAGCAGTAGCCTAGGAGGGGTTGAGGAAAAACTGTTTTTT.

The chain combines TRBV7-9 with TRBJ2-5; TRBD1 agrees at 7 bases. V was pared by 5 bases and J by 2 bases, with 5 bases of the junction left unmatched. CDR1 is SEHNR and CDR2 is FQNEAQ in the germline V gene (reference sequence). CDR3 size: 14 residues. The CDR3 DNA is TGTGCCAGCAGCACGCAGACAGGGCAAGAGACCCAGTACTTC. Its translation is CASSTQTGQETQYF.

The J gene is TRBJ1-2, the V gene TRBV6-5, with a weak D call TRBD1 (6 bases). Trimming left V 7 bases short and J 7 bases short, with 22 bases between. There are 15 residues in the CDR3. Per the germline V gene, CDR1 is MNHEY and CDR2 is SVGAGI. The CDR3 region has the DNA TGTGCCAGCACCCCCACGGGAGGGCCCAGGGGTGGCTACACCTTC. Encoded protein: CASTPTGGPRGGYTF.

The gene calls are TRBV11-1 and TRBJ2-3, with 8 bases identical to TRBD2. From germline, CDR1 is SGHAT and CDR2 FQDESV (reference sequence). Trimming removed 3 bases from V and 8 bases from J; junction bases left unmatched: 4. The CDR3 spans 13 residues. In DNA, the CDR3 is TGTGCCAGCAGCTTCGGGGGGGTCGGTACGCAGTATTTT. Its protein is CASSFGGVGTQYF.

This clone has more than one count but fewer than ten. V gene TRBV3-1 (or the pseudogene TRBV3-2) combines with J gene TRBJ1-5; D is unresolved. Looked up from germline, CDR1 is LGHDT and CDR2 is YNNKEL (reference sequence). V was pared by 5 bases and J by 7 bases, with 15 bases between. CDR3 length: 14 residues. The CDR3 coding sequence is TGTGCCAGCAGCTATGGATCGGGATACCAGCCCCAGCATTTT. Translated: CASSYGSGYQPQHF.

The chain combines TRBV28 with TRBJ2-7; 11 bases agree with TRBD1. This CDR3 is 15 amino acids long. The germline V gene encodes CDR1 MDHEN and CDR2 SYDVKM. With 6 bases clipped from V and 6 bases from J, the junction kept 10 bases outside the gene matches. CDR3 loop: CASSLPDRGRGEQYF. The CDR3 DNA reads TGTGCCAGCAGCTTGCCGGACAGGGGGCGAGGCGAGCAGTACTTC.

The chain combines TRBV11-3 with TRBJ2-1, with 9 bases that match TRBD2. The length of the CDR3 is 14 residues. Germline trimming cut 5 bases from V and 8 bases from J; bases unmatched to any gene: 7. CDR1 SGHNT and CDR2 YENEEA come from the germline V gene. For the CDR3, the DNA is TGTGCCAGCAGCCCCGGACTAGCGTTGGATGAGCAGTTCTTC. Protein product: CASSPGLALDEQFF.

This clone was detected only once. The gene calls are TRBV3-1 (or the pseudogene TRBV3-2) and TRBJ2-2; 10 nucleotides agree with TRBD1. With 1 base clipped from V and 5 bases from J, the junction kept 4 bases outside the gene matches. Germline values: CDR1 LGHDT, CDR2 YNNKEL (reference sequence). The CDR3 length is 16 residues. The CDR3 region is CASSQAGTGETGELFF. DNA for the CDR3: TGTGCCAGCAGCCAAGCCGGGACAGGGGAAACCGGGGAGCTGTTTTTT.

This rearrangement joins TRBV29-1 to TRBJ2-4; TRBD2 aligns across 11 bases. Per the germline V gene, CDR1 is SQVTM and CDR2 is ANQGSEA. This CDR3 comprises 12 residues. Trimming at V came to 6 bases and at J to 8 bases, leaving 3 bases not matched to a gene. The CDR3: CSVLAGGDIQYF. CDR3 in DNA: TGCAGCGTCTTAGCGGGAGGGGACATTCAGTACTTC.

The chain uses TRBV5-5 and TRBJ2-1, with a tentative D call TRBD2 (6 bases). Trimming stripped 0 bases from V and 4 bases from J, with 11 bases between. Looked up from germline, CDR1 is SGHKS and CDR2 is YYEKEE (reference sequence). The CDR3 contains 15 residues. In nucleotides, the CDR3 is TGTGCCAGCAGCTTGGCGGGAGCGAAATACAATGAGCAGTTCTTC. Protein sequence: CASSLAGAKYNEQFF.

The CDR3 region is CASSTQTNTEAFF. CDR3 DNA sequence: TGTGCCAGCTCCACACAGACAAACACTGAAGCTTTCTTT. This sequence joins TRBV18 and TRBJ1-1, with D unclear. Germline CDR1 and CDR2: KGHSH and LQKENI. Trimming pared 6 bases from V and 2 bases from J, leaving 10 bases between. This CDR3 contains 13 residues.

The rearrangement links TRBV5-1 to TRBJ1-5; 8 bases fit TRBD1. Germline CDR1 and CDR2: SGHRS and YFSETQ. V lost 4 bases to trimming and J lost 5 bases; unmatched junction nucleotides: 11. The CDR3 sequence is 16 residues long. CDR3 amino acids: CASSEKPGQAHQPQHF. For the CDR3, the DNA is TGCGCCAGCAGCGAGAAACCGGGACAGGCCCATCAGCCCCAGCATTTT.

The chain combines TRBV7-2 with TRBJ1-5; possibly TRBD1 for D (5 bases). Germline CDR1 reads SGHTA; CDR2 reads FQGNSA. The CDR3 spans 13 residues. The V end lost 1 base, the J end lost 7 bases, and 8 bases lay between the germline ends. CDR3: CASSLDRTQPQHF. The DNA for the CDR3 is TGTGCCAGCAGCTTAGACAGGACGCAGCCCCAGCATTTT.

The chain employs TRBV6-2 or TRBV6-3 and TRBJ1-1; 8 positions agree with TRBD1. CDR3 length equals 17 residues. V gave up 2 bases and J gave up 0 bases; unmatched junction bases: 8. Germline V CDR1 and CDR2: MNHEY, SVGEGT. The CDR3 spells CASSYEVGQGLNTEAFF. The CDR3 DNA reads TGTGCCAGCAGTTACGAAGTCGGACAGGGCCTGAACACTGAAGCTTTCTTT.

This chain links TRBV5-1 with TRBJ2-5, with D perhaps TRBD2 (5 bases). V gave up 0 bases and J gave up 5 bases, with 8 bases separating them. The V gene's germline CDR1 is SGHRS and CDR2 YFSETQ. The CDR3 runs 13 residues. The CDR3 bases are TGCGCCAGCAGCTTGGGCCCGGGGGAGACCCAGTACTTC. Protein sequence: CASSLGPGETQYF.

The table lists this clone with a few counts. The gene calls are TRBV7-9 and TRBJ1-5; D might be TRBD1 (6 bases). This CDR3 is 14 amino acids long. CDR1 and CDR2 from the germline V gene are SEHNR and FQNEAQ (reference sequence). The germline V and J ends were trimmed by 5 bases and 3 bases, with 11 bases remaining between them. The chain's CDR3 is CASSGGRINQPQHF. DNA of the CDR3: TGTGCCAGCAGCGGGGGCCGCATCAATCAGCCCCAGCATTTT.

This clone has only a few counts. The chain employs TRBV11-3 and TRBJ2-7; possibly TRBD1 for D (5 bases). The V gene lost 6 bases and the J gene lost 1 base, with 13 bases spanning the gap. This CDR3 is built from 14 residues. Germline CDR1 and CDR2: SGHNT and YENEEA. The CDR3 nucleotides read TGTGCCAGCAGTTCCTGGACATCATCCTACGAGCAGTACTTC. It encodes CASSSWTSSYEQYF.

This clone was found once. A read error may account for a junction end that differs from germline. The rearrangement joins TRBV11-2 to TRBJ2-3, with 10 bases aligning to TRBD2. This CDR3 is built from 14 residues. Germline CDR1 is SGHAT and CDR2 is FQNNGV. The CDR3 DNA sequence: TGTGCCAGCAGGCGACTAGCGGGCACCGATACGCAGTATTTT. Its translation is CASRRLAGTDTQYF.

This clone was detected only once. The chain employs TRBV5-5 and TRBJ1-1; perhaps TRBD1 as D (6 bases). Germline CDR1 reads SGHKS; CDR2 reads YYEKEE (reference sequence). This CDR3 contains 17 residues. V shed 0 bases and J shed 0 bases, with 15 bases lying between them. The CDR3 DNA sequence: TGTGCCAGCAGCTTGGCCGGGGGGGCGGGAGTGAACACTGAAGCTTTCTTT. Its translation is CASSLAGGAGVNTEAFF.

CDR3 sequence: CASSWDSTLHF. CDR3 coding DNA: TGTGCCAGCAGCTGGGACTCTACCCTCCACTTT. V is TRBV9 and J is TRBJ1-6, with D perhaps matching TRBD1 (5 bases). V lost 4 bases, J lost 14 bases, and 10 bases lay in between. Germline V CDR1 and CDR2: SGDLS, YYNGEE. CDR3 length: 11 amino acids.